Below, 12 T cell receptor beta chains from the same sample are listed, as sequenced in a study of CD8 T cells in ankylosing spondylitis. TCRdb ran MiXCR on the 5' RACE reads and lists one entry per CDR3 protein. In the table there are roughly 240,000 distinct CDR3 sequences, approximately 8.4% of which are singletons. Sequencing was done on a sample of blood, either unsorted or a sorted T cell fraction (not recorded which). These receptors all come from a female donor with ankylosing spondylitis or in good health (not recorded which).

This clonotype was seen many times. The chain carries TRBV20-1 and TRBJ2-4, with 9 bases aligning to TRBD2. V was clipped by 5 bases and J by 0 bases; unmatched bases: 8. In germline, CDR1 is DFQATT, CDR2 SNEGSKA (reference sequence). This CDR3 is 16 amino acids long. DNA of the CDR3: TGCAGTGCTCTAGCGGGGATAATACTAGCCAAAAACATTCAGTACTTC. This encodes CSALAGIILAKNIQYF.

This clonotype was counted ten times or more. The gene calls are TRBV10-1 and TRBJ2-1, with 13 bases identical to TRBD2. CDR1 and CDR2 from the germline V gene are WNHNN and SYGVQD (reference sequence). V lost 0 bases and J lost 5; bases outside the gene matches: 4. This CDR3 spans 17 amino acids. CDR3 DNA: TGCGCCAGCAGTGAGTCACAGGGACTAGCGGGAAACAATGAGCAGTTCTTC. Translation: CASSESQGLAGNNEQFF.

This clonotype was picked up a small number of times. The V gene is TRBV6-2 or TRBV6-3, the J gene TRBJ2-1; no clear D gene. This CDR3 has 15 residues. The germline CDR1 and CDR2 sequences are MNHEY and SVGEGT. V shed 4 bases and J shed 6 bases, with 16 bases lying between them. The chain's CDR3 is CASSSDNTPLNEQFF. The CDR3 coding sequence is TGTGCCAGCAGTTCCGACAACACCCCGCTCAATGAGCAGTTCTTC.

This clonotype was seen at least ten times. The chain uses TRBV18 and TRBJ2-1, with 9 nucleotides matching TRBD1. Germline CDR1 and CDR2: KGHSH and LQKENI. This CDR3 has 15 amino acids. The ends lost 6 bases at V and 8 bases at J; junction bases unmatched: 11. This chain's CDR3 is CASSQTGTGIDEQFF. The CDR3 DNA is TGTGCCAGCTCGCAAACCGGGACAGGGATCGATGAGCAGTTCTTC.

The chain employs TRBV7-2 and TRBJ2-1, with TRBD2 as a possible D gene (5 bases). The V end was cut by 5 bases, the J end by 3 bases, with 14 bases between. There are 15 residues in the CDR3. Per the germline V gene, CDR1 is SGHTA and CDR2 is FQGNSA. CDR3 sequence reads: CASSPEPSGYNEQFF. The CDR3 nucleotides are TGTGCCAGCAGCCCGGAGCCAAGCGGCTACAATGAGCAGTTCTTC.

With respect to this clonotype: Being one base from a much bigger clone, this may be a read error. The chain combines TRBV5-1 with TRBJ2-5, with TRBD1 matching 10 bases. Germline CDR1 is SGHRS and CDR2 is YFSETQ. The CDR3 runs 14 residues. The trim removed 4 bases at V and 5 bases at J, leaving 5 bases unmatched. CDR3 nucleotide sequence: TGCGCCAGCAGCCCGACAGGGGGCATGGAGACCCAGTACTTC. It specifies CASSPTGGMETQYF. Combining the CDR3 with reference TRBV5-1 and TRBJ2-5 gives the whole variable domain KAGVTQTPRYLIKTRGQQVTLSCSPISGHRSVSWYQQTPGQGLQFLFEYFSETQRNKGNFPGRFSGRQFSNSRSEMNVSTLELGDSALYLCASSPTGGMETQYFGPGTRLLVL.

In its sample, this clonotype was seen many times. The gene calls are TRBV21-1 and TRBJ2-1; the D call of TRBD2 is as the table states it, not checked on the DNA. TRBV21-1 is classified as a pseudogene. The CDR3 is 15 residues long. CDR3 sequence reads: CASTSLKGRPNEQFF. CDR3 nucleotide sequence: TGTGCCAGCACCAGCCTTAAAGGACGGCCAAATGAGCAGTTCTTC.

Worth noting for this clonotype: This may arise from a read error, as a much more abundant clone is one base away. The genes are TRBV6-5 and TRBJ2-7; 13 bases line up with TRBD2. The germline V gene encodes CDR1 MNHEY and CDR2 SVGAGI. There are 16 residues in the CDR3. The CDR3 sequence is CASSYSGLAGVYAQYF. In nucleotides, the CDR3 is TGTGCCAGCAGTTACTCAGGACTAGCGGGAGTTTACGCGCAGTACTTC.

This clonotype was found many times. The chain has TRBV6-5 and TRBJ2-2; 8 bases map to TRBD1. This CDR3 contains 17 residues. V lost 7 bases to trimming and J lost 8 bases; unmatched junction nucleotides: 18. Germline CDR1 is MNHEY and CDR2 is SVGAGI. Here the CDR3 DNA reads TGTGCCAGCACCCTAACCGTCCAGGGGGCGCGCTCTGGGGAGCTGTTTTTT. Residues: CASTLTVQGARSGELFF.

This clonotype showed up many times. The J gene is TRBJ2-7, the V gene TRBV2; TRBD1 matches 9 bases. J gave up 5 bases and V 4 bases, and 6 bases lay outside the gene matches. The CDR3 contains 14 residues. Germline V lookup: CDR1 SNHLY, CDR2 FYNNEI. The CDR3 DNA reads as TGTGCCAGCAGTGTTCGGACAGGGGCCCACGAGCAGTACTTC. Translating it yields CASSVRTGAHEQYF.

The table lists this clonotype with many counts. The CDR3 DNA reads TGTGCCAGCAGTTTAGGACTAGCGGGAGGCCTTGGGAATGAGCAGTTCTTC. Protein product: CASSLGLAGGLGNEQFF. V and J are TRBV12-3 or TRBV12-4 and TRBJ2-1, with 13 bases matching TRBD2. V lost 1 base, J lost 7 bases, and 7 bases stayed unmatched. The CDR3 has 17 amino acids.

This clonotype was picked up many times. The chain uses TRBV6-1 and TRBJ1-5; D remains ambiguous. V was clipped by 6 bases and J by 3 bases, with 15 bases between them. This CDR3 has 15 residues. The germline gives CDR1 MNHNS, CDR2 SASEGT. CDR3 in amino acids: CASSPGSEPNQPQHF. The CDR3 DNA is TGTGCCAGCAGCCCCGGGTCAGAACCCAATCAGCCCCAGCATTTT.